Listed below are T cell receptor beta chains from one sample, sequenced in a study of T-cell reconstitution after alpha-beta-depleted transplantation in children. TCRdb reprocessed the PCR reads via MiXCR and lists one record per CDR3 protein. In the table there are hundreds of thousands of distinct CDR3 sequences, 32% of which are singletons. The sample was PBMCs from the stem cell graft donor, taken from the stem cell graft. Every receptor here comes from a human donor who donated a stem cell graft to a child with aplastic anemia. The CDR3 runs from the conserved cysteine through the conserved F or W.

v_gene: TRBV20-1; j_gene: TRBJ2-1; len: 15; CDR3aa: CSAGGRGLSYNEQFF
v_gene: TRBV15; j_gene: TRBJ2-7; len: 13; CDR3aa: CATSSRPIYEQYF
v_gene: TRBV6-2/TRBV6-3; j_gene: TRBJ2-2; len: 12; CDR3aa: CASRNNLGELFF
v_gene: TRBV20-1; j_gene: TRBJ1-2; len: 13; CDR3aa: CSAANREIYGYTF
v_gene: TRBV30; j_gene: TRBJ1-2; len: 14; CDR3aa: CAWKGTGRGRGYTF
v_gene: TRBV5-1; j_gene: TRBJ2-7; len: 14; CDR3aa: CASSSPGVYYEQYF
v_gene: TRBV12-3/TRBV12-4; j_gene: TRBJ2-1; len: 14; CDR3aa: CASSSYTPDNEQFF
v_gene: TRBV5-1; j_gene: TRBJ1-1; len: 16; CDR3aa: CASRPGQGVWNTEAFF
v_gene: TRBV7-2; j_gene: TRBJ2-1; len: 11; CDR3aa: CASSFDYLQFF
v_gene: TRBV12-3/TRBV12-4; j_gene: TRBJ1-4; len: 14; CDR3aa: CASSLRSGGEKLFF
v_gene: TRBV25-1; j_gene: TRBJ1-2; len: 15; CDR3aa: CASSGIGGLGYGYTF
v_gene: TRBV7-2; j_gene: TRBJ2-1; len: 15; CDR3aa: CASSLILARDNEQFF
v_gene: TRBV5-1; j_gene: TRBJ2-7; len: 12; CDR3aa: CASGELGNEQYF
v_gene: TRBV7-2; j_gene: TRBJ1-2; len: 12; CDR3aa: CASSLRTGGYTF
v_gene: TRBV12-3/TRBV12-4; j_gene: TRBJ1-5; len: 13; CDR3aa: CASSFRVRQPQHF
v_gene: TRBV12-3/TRBV12-4; j_gene: TRBJ2-2; len: 14; CDR3aa: CASSQQENTGELFF
v_gene: TRBV7-8; j_gene: TRBJ2-1; len: 16; CDR3aa: CASSLFPKDRANEQFF
v_gene: TRBV6-2/TRBV6-3; j_gene: TRBJ2-3; len: 12; CDR3aa: CASSRAGNTQYF
v_gene: TRBV29-1; j_gene: TRBJ1-2; len: 13; CDR3aa: CSVHTGTVEGYTF
v_gene: TRBV3-1; j_gene: TRBJ1-3; len: 16; CDR3aa: CASSPLDSSSGNTIYF
v_gene: TRBV7-2; j_gene: TRBJ2-3; len: 15; CDR3aa: CASSFWDRVLHTQYF
v_gene: TRBV27; j_gene: TRBJ2-1; len: 13; CDR3aa: CASSLWPYNEQFF
v_gene: TRBV20-1; j_gene: TRBJ1-1; len: 15; CDR3aa: CSARHLGQMNTEAFF
v_gene: TRBV4-1; j_gene: TRBJ1-6; len: 17; CDR3aa: CASSQDGGDSYNSPLHF
v_gene: TRBV20-1; j_gene: TRBJ1-1; len: 14; CDR3aa: CSARDLGRYTEAFF
v_gene: TRBV21-1; j_gene: TRBJ1-5; len: 16; CDR3aa: CASSKEDRVSNQPQHF
v_gene: TRBV13; j_gene: TRBJ2-3; len: 15; CDR3aa: CASSPKAGTIDTQYF
v_gene: TRBV12-3/TRBV12-4; j_gene: TRBJ1-1; len: 14; CDR3aa: CASSRDRDSTEAFF
v_gene: TRBV29-1; j_gene: TRBJ2-2; len: 13; CDR3aa: CSAWDRVDGELFF
v_gene: TRBV7-3; j_gene: TRBJ2-1; len: 13; CDR3aa: CASSLEGRHEQFF
v_gene: TRBV10-3; j_gene: TRBJ2-1; len: 13; CDR3aa: CAISEHQDNEQFF
v_gene: TRBV12-3/TRBV12-4; j_gene: TRBJ2-1; len: 16; CDR3aa: CASSLPSGMSYNEQFF
v_gene: TRBV5-1; j_gene: TRBJ2-5; len: 14; CDR3aa: CASSKGGTQETQYF
v_gene: TRBV28; j_gene: TRBJ1-1; len: 15; CDR3aa: CASSFVPGVRTEAFF
v_gene: TRBV12-3/TRBV12-4; j_gene: TRBJ1-5; len: 15; CDR3aa: CASSPGGSSNQPQHF
v_gene: TRBV20-1; j_gene: TRBJ2-3; len: 13; CDR3aa: CSAPDSSTDTQYF
v_gene: TRBV7-9; j_gene: TRBJ1-2; len: 12; CDR3aa: CASSVTGLGYTF
v_gene: TRBV20-1; j_gene: TRBJ2-5; len: 15; CDR3aa: CSARGGRERRETQYF